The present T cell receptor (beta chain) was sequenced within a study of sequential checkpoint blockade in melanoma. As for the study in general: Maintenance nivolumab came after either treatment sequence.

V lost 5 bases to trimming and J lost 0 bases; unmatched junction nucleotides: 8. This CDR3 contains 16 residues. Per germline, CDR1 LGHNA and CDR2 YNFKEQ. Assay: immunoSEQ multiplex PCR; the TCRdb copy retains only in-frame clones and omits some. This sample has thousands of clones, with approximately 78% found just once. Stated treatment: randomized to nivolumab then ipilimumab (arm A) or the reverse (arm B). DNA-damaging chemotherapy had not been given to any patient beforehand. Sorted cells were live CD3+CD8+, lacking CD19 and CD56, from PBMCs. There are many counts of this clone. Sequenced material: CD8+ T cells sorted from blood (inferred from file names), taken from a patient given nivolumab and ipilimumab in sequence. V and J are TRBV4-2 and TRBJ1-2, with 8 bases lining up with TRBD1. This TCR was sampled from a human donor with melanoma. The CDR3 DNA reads TGTGCCAGCAGCTTGGCAGGGGGCTATCCTAACTATGGCTACACCTTC. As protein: CASSLAGGYPNYGYTF.